The present T cell receptor beta chain was sequenced within a study of T cells in Graves' hyperthyroidism and ophthalmopathy. TCR beta CDR3 regions were amplified from RNA transcripts. An initial round of RT-PCR targeting the TCR CDR3 relied on the HTBI primer set. TCRdb fed the multiplex PCR reads into MiXCR, producing one record per CDR3 protein. The top ten clones hold under 10% of a sample with approximately 700,000 distinct CDR3 sequences, roughly 15% of them seen once. This clonotype has just a few counts. V lost 2 bases to trimming and J lost 4 bases, with 11 bases between them. Germline V gives CDR1 MNHNS, CDR2 SASEGT. This CDR3 is built from 14 residues. When ophthalmopathy did not progress within 18 months, Graves' hyperthyroidism was considered stable. Hyperthyroidism in the patients, aged 18 to 65, was newly diagnosed and under 2 months in duration.

The receptor was derived from a young man with Graves' hyperthyroidism. The sequenced sample was blood. This chain joins TRBV6-1 and TRBJ2-5, with unresolved D. CDR3 nucleotides: TGTGCCAGCAGTGAAAGTTTGTTGGTAGAGACCCAGTACTTC. Amino acids: CASSESLLVETQYF.